A single sample gave rise to the 18 T cell receptor beta chains below, sequenced in a study of shared clonotypes between healthy human individuals. Sequencing was performed with immunoSEQ multiplex PCR; in TCRdb, only in-frame clones are kept and a portion is missing. The sample gives about 490,000 clones, 70% to 85% of which show up once; less than 15% is in the top ten. The sequenced sample was PBMCs. The receptors were sampled from a woman between 40 and 55 years old in good health. Some clones in this sample may be carry-over from other donors' samples.

The J gene is TRBJ2-7, the V gene TRBV6-5, with D possibly called TRBD1 or TRBD2 (5 bases each). CDR1 MNHEY and CDR2 SVGAGI come from the germline V gene. Trimming took off 4 bases at V and 4 bases at J, with 14 bases between the two ends. The CDR3 extends over 14 amino acids. CDR3 nucleotides: TGTGCCAGCAGTTCCTTGGGGGTCACATACGAGCAGTACTTC. This gives the protein CASSSLGVTYEQYF.

The chain couples TRBV28 to TRBJ2-1, with TRBD2 as a possible D gene (5 bases). V lost 7 bases and J 6 bases, leaving 13 bases between the germline ends. The CDR3 extends over 13 amino acids. The germline CDR1 and CDR2 sequences are MDHEN and SYDVKM. CDR3 sequence reads: CASIKPAGNEQFF. In DNA, the CDR3 is TGTGCCAGCATCAAACCCGCGGGCAATGAGCAGTTCTTC.

In this sample, this clone turned up a few times. This chain joins TRBV28 and TRBJ2-3, with no clear D. Germline values: CDR1 MDHEN, CDR2 SYDVKM. This CDR3 comprises 15 residues. Trimming removed 0 bases at V and 1 base at J, with 8 bases between. CDR3 loop: CASSLWDGRTDTQYF. CDR3 bases: TGTGCCAGCAGTTTATGGGACGGCCGCACAGATACGCAGTATTTT.

This clone was recorded once. A much larger clone sits a single nucleotide away, making a read error possible. The chain carries TRBV7-9 and TRBJ2-2; D is ambiguous. Germline values: CDR1 SEHNR, CDR2 FQNEAQ (reference sequence). Trimming pared 7 bases from V and 1 base from J, leaving 4 bases between. The CDR3 loop spans 12 amino acids. CDR3 nucleotides: TGTGCCAGCACAGGGAACACCGGGGAGCTGTTTTTT. Translation: CASTGNTGELFF.

The J gene is TRBJ2-5, the V gene TRBV6-5, with D uncertain. This CDR3 spans 14 amino acids. Per germline, CDR1 MNHEY and CDR2 SVGAGI. The ends were cut back, 6 bases at V and 3 bases at J, with 14 bases in the middle. This CDR3 is CASSHRTPEETQYF. Here the CDR3 DNA reads TGTGCCAGCAGCCACCGTACGCCCGAAGAGACCCAGTACTTC.

The CDR3 DNA follows: TGTGCCAGCTCACCAGGCCAGAGCAACACTGAAGCTTTCTTT. Translation: CASSPGQSNTEAFF. The chain employs TRBV18 and TRBJ1-1, with unresolved D. CDR1 KGHSH and CDR2 LQKENI come from the germline V gene. V was cut by 2 bases and J by 2 bases, with 9 bases left in between. The CDR3 spans 14 residues.

The chain links TRBV30 to TRBJ1-5; D unresolved. The V gene lost 3 bases and the J gene lost 6 bases, with 15 bases spanning the gap. The CDR3 has 14 residues. CDR1 and CDR2 from the germline V gene are GTSNPN and SVGIG (reference sequence). As DNA, the CDR3 is TGTGCCTGGAGCGACTCTCCCTACGGTCAGCCCCAGCATTTT. It codes for CAWSDSPYGQPQHF.

The count of this clone is one. V gene TRBV5-1 combines with J gene TRBJ1-2, with 7 bases that match TRBD1. CDR1 is SGHRS, CDR2 YFSETQ, per germline. The CDR3 is 13 residues long. V gave up 1 base and J gave up 4 bases; unmatched junction bases: 1. CDR3 DNA: TGCGCCAGCAGCTTGCAGGGGGGCTATGGCTACACCTTC. Its protein is CASSLQGGYGYTF.

The V gene is TRBV19, the J gene TRBJ1-5; the match to TRBD1 covers 7 bases. CDR1 is LNHDA, CDR2 SQIVND, per germline (reference sequence). After removal of 7 bases from V and 4 bases from J, the junction contained 10 bases not matched to a gene. The CDR3 is made up of 15 amino acids. CDR3 residues: CASIDTGAWNQPQHF. CDR3 bases: TGTGCCAGTATAGATACAGGGGCTTGGAATCAGCCCCAGCATTTT.

The chain combines TRBV7-2 with TRBJ2-5; perhaps TRBD1 as D (6 bases). The CDR3 is made up of 17 amino acids. Per the germline V gene, CDR1 is SGHTA and CDR2 is FQGNSA. Trimming removed 1 base at V and 0 bases at J, with 15 bases between. The CDR3 reads CASSLGVVRGYQETQYF. Here the CDR3 DNA reads TGTGCCAGCAGCTTAGGGGTTGTGAGGGGGTACCAAGAGACCCAGTACTTC.

The chain recombines TRBV30 with TRBJ1-2; no clear D. This CDR3 has 15 amino acids. Germline V gene data show CDR1 as GTSNPN and CDR2 as SVGIG (reference sequence). The ends were cut back, 4 bases at V and 4 bases at J, with 19 bases in the middle. CDR3 sequence: CAWTRKRLWGYGYTF. CDR3 DNA sequence: TGTGCCTGGACTCGGAAGAGACTCTGGGGCTATGGCTACACCTTC.

The chain combines TRBV7-2 with TRBJ2-6; tentatively, D is TRBD2 (6 bases). Germline V gene data show CDR1 as SGHTA and CDR2 as FQGNSA. This CDR3 spans 16 amino acids. Trimming left V 1 base short and J 4 bases short, with 11 bases between. The CDR3: CASSLVGGTGANVLTF. CDR3 in DNA: TGTGCCAGCAGCTTAGTTGGGGGGACCGGGGCCAACGTCCTGACTTTC.

This clone has only a few counts. Other nucleotide sequences from this sample produce the same CDR3. The chain recombines TRBV5-1 with TRBJ2-1; 13 bases map to TRBD2. The ends lost 1 base at V and 6 bases at J; junction bases unmatched: 1. The germline gives CDR1 SGHRS, CDR2 YFSETQ. The CDR3 is made up of 15 amino acids. CDR3 loop: CASSLRTSGSNEQFF. The CDR3 DNA is TGCGCCAGCAGCTTGCGGACTAGCGGGAGCAATGAGCAGTTCTTC. The variable domain in full, with the rest retrieved from reference TRBV5-1 and TRBJ2-1, is KAGVTQTPRYLIKTRGQQVTLSCSPISGHRSVSWYQQTPGQGLQFLFEYFSETQRNKGNFPGRFSGRQFSNSRSEMNVSTLELGDSALYLCASSLRTSGSNEQFFGPGTRLTVL.

The chain links TRBV10-3 to TRBJ1-2; 9 nucleotides line up with TRBD1. Trimming at V came to 3 bases and at J to 0 bases, leaving 5 bases not matched to a gene. The CDR3 is 16 amino acids. CDR1 ENHRY and CDR2 SYGVKD come from the germline V gene. The CDR3 is CAISEADRGTNYGYTF. CDR3 in DNA: TGTGCCATCAGTGAAGCGGACAGGGGAACTAACTATGGCTACACCTTC.

The J gene is TRBJ2-3, the V gene TRBV7-3; 12 bases are shared with TRBD2. After removal of 6 bases from V and 6 bases from J, the junction contained 7 bases not matched to a gene. The CDR3 is made up of 15 amino acids. Germline V gene sequence: CDR1 SGHTA, CDR2 FQGTGA. CDR3 nucleotide sequence: TGTGCCAGCAGTAAAAGACTAGCGGGAGATGATACGCAGTATTTT. It translates to CASSKRLAGDDTQYF.

The V gene is TRBV5-8, the J gene TRBJ2-1; D unclear. The V end was cut by 0 bases, the J end by 5 bases, with 6 bases between. The V gene's germline CDR1 is SGHTS and CDR2 YDEGEE. The CDR3 covers 13 residues. CDR3 region: CASSLEADNEQFF. The DNA for the CDR3 is TGTGCCAGCAGCTTGGAGGCCGACAATGAGCAGTTCTTC.

The chain uses TRBV28 and TRBJ2-1, with 10 positions matching TRBD2. J gave up 5 bases and V 6 bases, and 7 bases lay outside the gene matches. This CDR3 region has 15 residues. Germline V gives CDR1 MDHEN, CDR2 SYDVKM. The CDR3 bases are TGTGCCAGCAGCGTAGCGGGAGGCCCAAACAATGAGCAGTTCTTC. This encodes CASSVAGGPNNEQFF.

This clone is a singleton in its sample. The chain uses TRBV29-1 and TRBJ2-1, with D perhaps being TRBD1 or TRBD2 (5 bases each). CDR3 size: 14 residues. Germline assignment: CDR1 SQVTM and CDR2 ANQGSEA. V was shortened by 4 bases and J by 6 bases, with 16 bases between the two germline ends. The CDR3, as DNA: TGCAGCGTTGCGGGAACATCGAGGGGCAATGAGCAGTTCTTC. Translated: CSVAGTSRGNEQFF.